This T cell receptor (beta chain) was captured in a study of T cell responses to AZD1222 COVID-19 vaccine. Turning to the study itself: Some second doses came at about 4 weeks and others at about 12 weeks; these were pooled.

Findings of the study overall: Dominant CD4 TCR responses targeted spike regions 160-218 and 743-854. There were mostly white British donors and more females than males, and clonal diversity was possibly underestimated. A rise in Spike-specific TCR breadth and depth followed two AZD1222 doses.

Sequencing used immunoSEQ multiplex PCR; TCRdb keeps in-frame clones, though not all of them. This table has under 200,000 clones, about nine tenths appearing once. Notes on this clone: Its antigen is currently unknown.

The CDR3 is 19 amino acids. The J segment lost 5 bases and the V segment lost 2 bases, leaving 17 bases of the junction unmatched. Germline values: CDR1 KGHSH, CDR2 LQKENI. The sequencing here drew on peripheral blood, taken on day 0 of AZD1222 vaccination. The chain recombines TRBV18 with TRBJ2-5; 10 bases fit TRBD1. This receptor was taken from an adult in good health. CDR3 loop: CASSPVGQGTNPTRETQYF. For the CDR3, the DNA is TGTGCCAGCTCACCAGTGGGACAGGGGACTAATCCCACCCGGGAGACCCAGTACTTC. The whole variable domain, remainder taken from reference TRBV18 and TRBJ2-5, is NAGVMQNPRHLVRRRGQEARLRCSPMKGHSHVYWYRQLPEEGLKFMVYLQKENIIDESGMPKERFSAEFPKEGPSILRIQQVVRGDSAAYFCASSPVGQGTNPTRETQYFGPGTRLLVL.